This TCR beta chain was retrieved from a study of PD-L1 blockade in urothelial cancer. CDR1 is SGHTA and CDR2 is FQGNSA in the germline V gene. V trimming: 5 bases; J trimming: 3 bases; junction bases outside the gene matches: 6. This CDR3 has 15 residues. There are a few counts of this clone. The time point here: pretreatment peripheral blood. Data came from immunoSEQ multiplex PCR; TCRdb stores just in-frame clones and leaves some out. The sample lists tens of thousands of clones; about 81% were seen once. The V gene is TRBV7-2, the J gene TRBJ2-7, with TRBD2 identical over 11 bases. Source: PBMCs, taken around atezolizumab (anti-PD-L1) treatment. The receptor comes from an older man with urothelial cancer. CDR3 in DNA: TGTGCCAGCAGCCGTGGACTAGCGGGTTACTACGAGCAGTACTTC. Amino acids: CASSRGLAGYYEQYF.